This T cell receptor beta chain appears in the sequencing data of a study of human T cells and chemical hapten exposure. Whole-study context: A roughly 2 cm by roughly 2 cm inner upper arm patch received 2% DPC for sensitization. Chiefly women, the patients showed alopecia areata, totalis or universalis.

Germline-derived CDR1 and CDR2 are MNHNS and SASEGT. The CDR3 contains 11 residues. V was clipped by 9 bases and J by 0 bases, with 6 bases between them. This clonotype occurred many times. Its antigen is unknown. TCRdb itself ran the RACE reads through MiXCR, one entry per CDR3 protein. Altogether under 85,000 distinct CDR3 sequences are present, under 13% being singletons, with the ten largest covering 1.4%. Noted time point: patch test 1, 2 weeks after DPC sensitization. Noted treatment: therapeutic diphenylcyclopropenone sensitization with weekly scalp DPC. Ahead of each patch test application, blood was drawn. Study-level results: Expanded TCRs showed more large CDR3 clusters than pre-sensitization or healthy control sets.

The source material was whole blood, sampled in connection with sensitization to the hapten diphenylcyclopropenone (DPC). This chain links TRBV6-1 with TRBJ2-7; no clear D gene. The receptor's source is a woman aged 50 to 60 with alopecia areata. Some clones in this sample may be carry-over from other donors' samples. CDR3 sequence: CASLSSYEQYF. For the CDR3, the DNA is TGTGCCAGTTTAAGCTCCTACGAGCAGTACTTC.